The T cell receptor beta chain described here comes from a study of T cell changes during pregnancy in multiple sclerosis. CDR3 size: 16 residues. CDR1 SEHNR and CDR2 FQNEAQ come from the germline V gene (reference sequence). J was trimmed by 0 bases and V by 0 bases; bases with no gene match: 3. Libraries were prepared by immunoSEQ multiplex PCR; TCRdb keeps only in-frame clonotypes and omits some of them. Here the sample spans approximately 37,000 clones, roughly nine tenths being singletons. The genes are TRBV7-9 and TRBJ1-1; 8 bases match TRBD1. This clonotype was sampled from a female donor with multiple sclerosis, enrolled in a pregnancy study. Here the sequenced sample was CD4+ T cells from peripheral blood mononuclear cells, taken before pregnancy. The CDR3 sequence: CASSLADRVMNTEAFF. The CDR3 bases are TGTGCCAGCAGCTTAGCGGACAGGGTCATGAACACTGAAGCTTTCTTT.